A selection of T cell receptor beta chains follows, all from one sample in a study of T cells after yellow fever vaccination. TCRdb re-called the 5' RACE reads with MiXCR, one entry per CDR3 protein. The repertoire holds about 360,000 distinct CDR3 sequences, with 6.2% as singletons. The input for sequencing was PBMCs, taken 5 days after the yellow fever booster vaccination. Receptors originate from a man aged 30-40 years who received the YFV17D yellow fever vaccine. Each CDR3 is given with its conserved first and last residue. Fields, in order: D gene, clone size, V gene, J gene, CDR3 protein, CDR3 DNA. The D gene is left open where the match is weak. The size of a clone is reported for some rows only, either as once, few or many, or as a class for expanded clones.

d_gene: TRBD1; abundance: NA; v_gene: TRBV11-2; j_gene: TRBJ2-2; CDR3aa: CASSLGRGLDTGELFF; CDR3nt: TGTGCCAGCAGCTTAGGCAGGGGGTTGGACACCGGGGAGCTGTTTTTT
d_gene: NA; abundance: many; v_gene: TRBV20-1; j_gene: TRBJ2-1; CDR3aa: CSARDPEAKQFF; CDR3nt: TGCAGTGCTAGAGACCCCGAGGCCAAGCAGTTCTTC
d_gene: NA; abundance: NA; v_gene: TRBV20-1; j_gene: TRBJ2-4; CDR3aa: CSARPPSPKNIQYF; CDR3nt: TGCAGTGCCAGGCCCCCCAGCCCCAAAAACATTCAGTACTTC
d_gene: TRBD1; abundance: NA; v_gene: TRBV6-1; j_gene: TRBJ2-7; CDR3aa: CASSPGQGGGYEQYF; CDR3nt: TGTGCCAGCAGCCCGGGACAGGGTGGGGGATACGAGCAGTACTTC
d_gene: NA; abundance: NA; v_gene: TRBV6-5; j_gene: TRBJ1-6; CDR3aa: CASSYSSFSPLHF; CDR3nt: TGTGCCAGCAGTTACTCTTCATTCTCACCCCTCCACTTT
d_gene: NA; abundance: NA; v_gene: TRBV2; j_gene: TRBJ2-1; CDR3aa: CALYTPSIYNEQFF; CDR3nt: TGTGCCTTATATACACCTTCAATTTACAATGAGCAGTTCTTC
d_gene: NA; abundance: few; v_gene: TRBV28; j_gene: TRBJ2-7; CDR3aa: CASRVGGSRYEQYF; CDR3nt: TGTGCCAGCCGGGTGGGAGGAAGCCGGTACGAGCAGTACTTC
d_gene: TRBD2; abundance: few; v_gene: TRBV5-6; j_gene: TRBJ2-1; CDR3aa: CASSLTGTRTIIF; CDR3nt: TGTGCCAGCAGCTTAACTGGGACTAGGACTATAATCTTC
d_gene: TRBD2; abundance: few; v_gene: TRBV20-1; j_gene: TRBJ2-1; CDR3aa: CSAARTSESNEQFF; CDR3nt: TGCAGTGCAGCTCGGACTAGCGAAAGTAATGAGCAGTTCTTC
d_gene: NA; abundance: many; v_gene: TRBV7-2; j_gene: TRBJ1-1; CDR3aa: CASSATGFGTEAFF; CDR3nt: TGTGCCAGCAGCGCTACAGGGTTTGGCACTGAAGCTTTCTTT
d_gene: NA; abundance: NA; v_gene: TRBV15; j_gene: TRBJ2-5; CDR3aa: CATSREPAETQYF; CDR3nt: TGTGCCACCAGCAGAGAACCGGCGGAGACCCAGTACTTC
d_gene: TRBD2; abundance: many; v_gene: TRBV5-1; j_gene: TRBJ2-7; CDR3aa: CASSIQGGDEQYF; CDR3nt: TGCGCCAGCAGCATCCAGGGAGGGGACGAGCAGTACTTC
d_gene: TRBD2; abundance: few; v_gene: TRBV29-1; j_gene: TRBJ2-1; CDR3aa: CSVEPSGSSGEQFF; CDR3nt: TGCAGCGTTGAACCTAGCGGGAGCTCGGGTGAGCAGTTCTTC
d_gene: NA; abundance: NA; v_gene: TRBV20-1; j_gene: TRBJ2-7; CDR3aa: CSARDVVESYEQYF; CDR3nt: TGCAGTGCTAGAGATGTAGTGGAATCCTACGAGCAGTACTTC
d_gene: NA; abundance: many; v_gene: TRBV29-1; j_gene: TRBJ2-3; CDR3aa: CSVDRGVTDTQYF; CDR3nt: TGCAGCGTTGATAGGGGAGTAACAGATACGCAGTATTTT
d_gene: NA; abundance: NA; v_gene: TRBV4-2; j_gene: TRBJ2-3; CDR3aa: CASSQPSTDTQYF; CDR3nt: TGTGCCAGCAGCCAGCCAAGCACAGATACGCAGTATTTT
d_gene: NA; abundance: many; v_gene: TRBV6-2/TRBV6-3; j_gene: TRBJ2-5; CDR3aa: CASSTRIETQYF; CDR3nt: TGTGCCAGCAGCACTAGGATTGAGACCCAGTACTTC
d_gene: NA; abundance: NA; v_gene: TRBV20-1; j_gene: TRBJ2-3; CDR3aa: CSAPRGDLSPDTQYF; CDR3nt: TGCAGTGCTCCCAGGGGGGACTTGAGCCCAGATACGCAGTATTTT
d_gene: NA; abundance: many; v_gene: TRBV23-1; j_gene: TRBJ2-1; CDR3aa: CASRRTFYNEQFF; CDR3nt: TGCGCCAGCAGACGGACATTTTACAATGAGCAGTTCTTC
d_gene: NA; abundance: few; v_gene: TRBV29-1; j_gene: TRBJ1-1; CDR3aa: CSVERQMNTEAFF; CDR3nt: TGCAGCGTCGAACGGCAAATGAACACTGAAGCTTTCTTT
d_gene: TRBD1; abundance: few; v_gene: TRBV5-1; j_gene: TRBJ1-1; CDR3aa: CASSPLGQATTEAFF; CDR3nt: TGCGCCAGCAGCCCGTTGGGACAGGCTACCACTGAAGCTTTCTTT
d_gene: NA; abundance: few; v_gene: TRBV25-1; j_gene: TRBJ2-1; CDR3aa: CASGSREQFF; CDR3nt: TGTGCCAGCGGCTCGAGGGAGCAGTTCTTC
d_gene: NA; abundance: NA; v_gene: TRBV29-1; j_gene: TRBJ1-1; CDR3aa: CSVARELNTEAFF; CDR3nt: TGCAGCGTTGCGCGGGAACTGAACACTGAAGCTTTCTTT
d_gene: NA; abundance: NA; v_gene: TRBV7-9; j_gene: TRBJ2-3; CDR3aa: CASSPPFNTDTQYF; CDR3nt: TGTGCCAGCAGCCCCCCTTTCAACACAGATACGCAGTATTTT
d_gene: TRBD1; abundance: many; v_gene: TRBV12-3/TRBV12-4; j_gene: TRBJ2-7; CDR3aa: CASSLGDSWGEQYF; CDR3nt: TGTGCCAGCAGTTTGGGGGACAGCTGGGGCGAGCAGTACTTC
d_gene: NA; abundance: many; v_gene: TRBV7-9; j_gene: TRBJ2-7; CDR3aa: CASSGIADPYEQYF; CDR3nt: TGTGCCAGCAGCGGTATAGCGGATCCCTACGAGCAGTACTTC
d_gene: NA; abundance: few; v_gene: TRBV28; j_gene: TRBJ1-1; CDR3aa: CASSMNRAAGTEAFF; CDR3nt: TGTGCCAGCAGTATGAACAGGGCCGCAGGGACTGAAGCTTTCTTT
d_gene: NA; abundance: NA; v_gene: TRBV18; j_gene: TRBJ1-5; CDR3aa: CASSQGVDQPQHF; CDR3nt: TGTGCCAGCTCACAGGGGGTGGATCAGCCCCAGCATTTT
d_gene: TRBD1; abundance: NA; v_gene: TRBV9; j_gene: TRBJ2-3; CDR3aa: CASSVGQGYGDTQYF; CDR3nt: TGTGCCAGCAGCGTAGGACAGGGATACGGGGATACGCAGTATTTT
d_gene: NA; abundance: many; v_gene: TRBV2; j_gene: TRBJ1-6; CDR3aa: CASSDWPSGRNSPLHF; CDR3nt: TGTGCCAGCAGCGATTGGCCCTCAGGGAGGAATTCACCCCTCCACTTT
d_gene: NA; abundance: many; v_gene: TRBV10-3; j_gene: TRBJ2-7; CDR3aa: CAISDGALFSYEQYF; CDR3nt: TGTGCCATCAGTGATGGAGCTCTTTTTTCCTACGAGCAGTACTTC
d_gene: TRBD2; abundance: many; v_gene: TRBV28; j_gene: TRBJ2-1; CDR3aa: CASSLGRESSYNEQFF; CDR3nt: TGTGCCAGCAGTTTAGGGCGGGAGAGCTCCTACAATGAGCAGTTCTTC
d_gene: TRBD1; abundance: NA; v_gene: TRBV6-1; j_gene: TRBJ2-1; CDR3aa: CASRPGQYNEQFF; CDR3nt: TGTGCCAGCAGACCGGGACAGTACAATGAGCAGTTCTTC
d_gene: NA; abundance: many; v_gene: TRBV10-2; j_gene: TRBJ2-4; CDR3aa: CASSDGGSIQYF; CDR3nt: TGCGCCAGCAGTGACGGTGGTAGCATTCAGTACTTC
d_gene: NA; abundance: few; v_gene: TRBV20-1; j_gene: TRBJ2-2; CDR3aa: CSARVPGLNTGELFF; CDR3nt: TGCAGTGCTAGAGTTCCAGGTTTGAACACCGGGGAGCTGTTTTTT
d_gene: TRBD2; abundance: NA; v_gene: TRBV20-1; j_gene: TRBJ2-1; CDR3aa: CGAKVGLAGKSSYNEQFF; CDR3nt: TGCGGTGCGAAAGTCGGACTAGCGGGAAAGAGCTCCTACAATGAGCAGTTCTTC
d_gene: NA; abundance: few; v_gene: TRBV18; j_gene: TRBJ1-6; CDR3aa: CASSPIDSDSPLHF; CDR3nt: TGTGCCAGCTCACCGATAGACAGTGATTCACCCCTCCACTTT
d_gene: NA; abundance: NA; v_gene: TRBV20-1; j_gene: TRBJ2-7; CDR3aa: CSARDHGGKPYEQYF; CDR3nt: TGCAGTGCTAGAGATCACGGCGGGAAACCCTACGAGCAGTACTTC
d_gene: NA; abundance: NA; v_gene: TRBV4-3; j_gene: TRBJ2-7; CDR3aa: CASSPTDQNEQYF; CDR3nt: TGCGCCAGCAGCCCGACGGACCAGAACGAGCAGTACTTC
d_gene: TRBD2; abundance: many; v_gene: TRBV20-1; j_gene: TRBJ2-7; CDR3aa: CSAKPLRLAASYEQYF; CDR3nt: TGCAGTGCTAAGCCCCTGAGACTAGCGGCCTCCTACGAGCAGTACTTC
d_gene: NA; abundance: NA; v_gene: TRBV25-1; j_gene: TRBJ2-4; CDR3aa: CASSEYTRAKNIQYF; CDR3nt: TGTGCCAGCAGTGAATATACTCGAGCCAAAAACATTCAGTACTTC
d_gene: NA; abundance: many; v_gene: TRBV6-1; j_gene: TRBJ1-1; CDR3aa: CASSLRGIAEAFF; CDR3nt: TGTGCCAGCAGTCTCAGGGGTATCGCTGAAGCTTTCTTT
d_gene: NA; abundance: few; v_gene: TRBV20-1; j_gene: TRBJ2-6; CDR3aa: CSARDRQGSSGANVLTF; CDR3nt: TGCAGTGCTAGAGATCGCCAGGGAAGCTCTGGGGCCAACGTCCTGACTTTC